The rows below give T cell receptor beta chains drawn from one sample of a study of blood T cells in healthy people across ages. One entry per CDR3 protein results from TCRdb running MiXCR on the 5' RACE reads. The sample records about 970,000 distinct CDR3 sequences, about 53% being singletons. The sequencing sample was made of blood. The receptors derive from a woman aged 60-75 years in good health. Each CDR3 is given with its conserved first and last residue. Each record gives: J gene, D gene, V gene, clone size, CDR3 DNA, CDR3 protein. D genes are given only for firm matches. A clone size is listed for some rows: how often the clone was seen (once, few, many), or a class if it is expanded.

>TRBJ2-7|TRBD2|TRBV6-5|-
TGTGCCAGCAACTCTAGGACTAGCGGGCGCCGCTACGAGCAGTACTTC
CASNSRTSGRRYEQYF
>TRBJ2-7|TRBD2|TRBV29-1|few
TGCAGCGTTACCGGGACTAGCGATACCTACGAGCAGTACTTC
CSVTGTSDTYEQYF
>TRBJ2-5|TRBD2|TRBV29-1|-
TGCAGCGTGTCCCGGGGGGGGGAAGAGACCCAGTACTTC
CSVSRGGEETQYF
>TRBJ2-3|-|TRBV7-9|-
TGTGCCAGCAGTGCAATAGCGGACAGCACAGATACGCAGTATTTT
CASSAIADSTDTQYF
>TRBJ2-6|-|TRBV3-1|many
TGTGCCAGCAATACAGCCTCTGGGGCCAACGTCCTGACTTTC
CASNTASGANVLTF
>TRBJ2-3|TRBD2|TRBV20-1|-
TGCAGTGCTAGAGCGGCTAGCGGAACAGATACGCAGTATTTT
CSARAASGTDTQYF
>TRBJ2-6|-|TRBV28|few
TGTGCCAGCGAGGGCGGGGCCAACGTCCTGACTTTC
CASEGGANVLTF
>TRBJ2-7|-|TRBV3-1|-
TGTGCCAGCAGCCAGCCTCCTAACTACGAGCAGTACTTC
CASSQPPNYEQYF
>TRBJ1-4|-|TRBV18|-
TGTGCCAGCTCATATAGGATTGCCGAAAAACTGTTTTTT
CASSYRIAEKLFF
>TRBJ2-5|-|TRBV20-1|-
TGCAGTGCTAGTTTGGGGTCAGCCCCAGAGACCCAGTACTTC
CSASLGSAPETQYF
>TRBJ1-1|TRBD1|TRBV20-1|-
TGCAGTGCTGAAAGGACAGGGTGGGGTGAAGCTTTCTTT
CSAERTGWGEAFF
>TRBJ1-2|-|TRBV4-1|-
TGCGCCAGCAAGGATGGGCTATCGGGAGTGGCTAACTATGGCTACACCTTC
CASKDGLSGVANYGYTF
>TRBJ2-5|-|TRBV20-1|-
TGCAGTGCTAGAGTAGCGGAACTAGAGGGGGGAGAGACCCAGTACTTC
CSARVAELEGGETQYF
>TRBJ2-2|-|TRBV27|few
TGTGCCAGCAGTTTGCGTACGAACACCGGGGAGCTGTTTTTT
CASSLRTNTGELFF
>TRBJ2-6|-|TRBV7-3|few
TGTGCCAGCAGCTTATCGGGGAGCTCTGGGGCCAACGTCCTGACTTTC
CASSLSGSSGANVLTF
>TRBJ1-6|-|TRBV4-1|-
TGCGCCAGCAGCCTCCGTGTAGGCGCTAAAGGAAGAAATTCACCCCTCCACTTT
CASSLRVGAKGRNSPLHF
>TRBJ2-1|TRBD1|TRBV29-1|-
TGCAGCGCTGAACCGCCGGGACAGGGGGCTGGTGAGCAGTTCTTC
CSAEPPGQGAGEQFF
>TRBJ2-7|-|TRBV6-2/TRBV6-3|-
TGTGCCAGCAGTTTTGGCAGGTACTCCTACGAGCAGTACTTC
CASSFGRYSYEQYF
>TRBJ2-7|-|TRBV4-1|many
TGCGCCAGCAGCGGGACGACCAATTCAGACGAGCAGTACTTC
CASSGTTNSDEQYF
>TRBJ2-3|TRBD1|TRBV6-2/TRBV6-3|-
TGTGCCAGCAGGCAGGGACAGGAGGGTGTGGCAGATACGCAGTATTTT
CASRQGQEGVADTQYF
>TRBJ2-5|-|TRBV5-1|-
TGCGCCAGCAGCGTAACAGTGTGGGAGACCCAGTACTTC
CASSVTVWETQYF
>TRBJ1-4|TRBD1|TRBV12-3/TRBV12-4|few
TGTGCCAGCAGATCCACCAGGGGGAGAGGTGAAAAACTGTTTTTT
CASRSTRGRGEKLFF
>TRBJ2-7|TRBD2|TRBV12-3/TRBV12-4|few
TGTGCCAGCAGTTATAGCGGGAGGTCCCACGAGCAGTACTTC
CASSYSGRSHEQYF
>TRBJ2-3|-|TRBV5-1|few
TGCGCCAGCAGCTTGGATGTGTACGGAAGAGATACGCAGTATTTT
CASSLDVYGRDTQYF
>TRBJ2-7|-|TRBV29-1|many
TGCAGCGTTGTGGATCGGGAATTTCCCTACGAGCAGTACTTC
CSVVDREFPYEQYF
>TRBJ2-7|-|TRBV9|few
TGTGCCAGCAGCCATAGGACCTCGAGCTCCTACGAGCAGTACTTC
CASSHRTSSSYEQYF
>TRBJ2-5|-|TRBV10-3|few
TGTGCCATCAGTGAGTCGCCCGCCGGCAGAGAGACCCAGTACTTC
CAISESPAGRETQYF
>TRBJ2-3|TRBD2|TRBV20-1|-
TGCAGTGCTAGAGACCAGACTAGCGGAACAGATACGCAGTATTTT
CSARDQTSGTDTQYF
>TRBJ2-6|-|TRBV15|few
TGTGCCACCAGCAGGGCTGGGGCCAACGTCCTGACTTTC
CATSRAGANVLTF
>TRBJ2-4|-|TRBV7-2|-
TGTACCAGCAGCCCCGGGACCAAAAACATTCAGTACTTC
CTSSPGTKNIQYF